The clone carrying this T cell receptor (beta chain) came up many times. Its antigen remains unidentified. V lost 4 bases to trimming and J lost 0 bases, with 19 bases between them. The CDR3 spans 19 residues. Germline V lookup: CDR1 MNHEY, CDR2 SVGEGT. Via MiXCR, TCRdb re-called the RT-PCR reads, giving one row per CDR3 protein. The data contain 400,000 to 650,000 distinct CDR3 sequences, 6% to 9% of them singletons. This specimen comes from a study of response to subunit inactivated influenza vaccine. General study findings and limits: The authors suggested that every seasonal influenza vaccination recruits few new T cells.

This chain uses TRBV6-2 or TRBV6-3 with TRBJ2-6; TRBD1 is a possible D gene (6 bases). The sequence derives from a man between 45 and 75 years old who received an inactivated influenza vaccine. The input for sequencing was PBMCs from blood, taken less than 30 months after vaccination. CDR3 DNA: TGTGCCAGCAGTTCTCTAAAGACAGGAAATCCCTCTGGGGCCAACGTCCTGACTTTC. Its protein is CASSSLKTGNPSGANVLTF.